The 21 T cell receptor beta chains in this list originate from one sample, sequenced in a study of cytomegalovirus exposure and HLA in healthy donors (dated by TCRdb to the late 2010s). The library relied on the immunoSEQ multiplex PCR assay. A mixture of 60 forward primers for TCR Vbeta segments and 13 reverse primers for TCR Jbeta segments was used in the multiplex PCR. The table was pulled from immuneACCESS by TCRdb, which kept in-frame rearrangements only. Such tables lose some clones; where checked, under half of the loss comes from unresolved V genes, and the rest has no known cause. The sample table lists some 120,000 clones, 60% to 85% of them with a count of one. The top ten hold over 1.5% of the sample. Sequencing was done on a sample of PBMCs. Receptors were obtained from a woman between 18 and 29 years old in good health and CMV-seronegative.

In this sample, this clone turned up a few times. The chain is built from TRBV6-5 and TRBJ1-2; 7 bases fit TRBD1. Germline trimming cut 8 bases from V and 2 bases from J; bases unmatched to any gene: 8. The CDR3 consists of 14 residues. The germline gives CDR1 MNHEY, CDR2 SVGAGI. CDR3 amino acids: CASSVGQSNYGYTF. The CDR3, as DNA: TGTGCCAGCTCGGTGGGACAGTCCAACTATGGCTACACCTTC.

The gene calls are TRBV30 and TRBJ2-1; 11 nucleotides line up with TRBD1. The germline V gene encodes CDR1 GTSNPN and CDR2 SVGIG (reference sequence). With 7 bases clipped from V and 5 bases from J, the junction kept 13 bases outside the gene matches. The CDR3 length is 16 residues. In DNA, the CDR3 is TGTGCCTCTCAGTGGGGGACAGGGGGGCATCACAATGAGCAGTTCTTC. Protein sequence: CASQWGTGGHHNEQFF. The full variable domain, in which reference TRBV30 and TRBJ2-1 provide the parts outside the CDR3, is SQTIHQWPATLVQPVGSPLSLECTVEGTSNPNLYWYRQAAGRGLQLLFYSVGIGQISSEVPQNLSASRPQDRQFILSSKKLLLSDSGFYLCASQWGTGGHHNEQFFGPGTRLTVL.

CDR3 loop: CASSLGTEAFF. CDR3 in DNA: TGTGCCAGCAGTTTAGGGACAGAAGCTTTCTTT. The chain recombines TRBV28 with TRBJ1-1; D perhaps matches TRBD1 (6 bases). The V gene lost 2 bases and the J gene lost 8 bases, with 6 bases spanning the gap. The CDR3 has 11 residues. Germline V gene data show CDR1 as MDHEN and CDR2 as SYDVKM. Complete variable domain (other parts from reference TRBV28 and TRBJ1-1): DVKVTQSSRYLVKRTGEKVFLECVQDMDHENMFWYRQDPGLGLRLIYFSYDVKMKEKGDIPEGYSVSREKKERFSLILESASTNQTSMYLCASSLGTEAFFGQGTRLTVV.

V usage is TRBV10-1 and J usage is TRBJ1-4; TRBD1 aligns across 7 bases. Per germline, CDR1 WNHNN and CDR2 SYGVQD (reference sequence). The CDR3 contains 15 residues. V trimming: 2 bases; J trimming: 2 bases; junction bases outside the gene matches: 2. The CDR3 loop is CASSEGTDTNEKLFF. CDR3 DNA: TGCGCCAGCAGTGAGGGGACAGACACTAATGAAAAACTGTTTTTT.

V is TRBV29-1 and J is TRBJ2-1, with TRBD1 identical over 7 bases. The CDR3 has 15 residues. Trimming at V came to 2 bases and at J to 1 base, leaving 5 bases not matched to a gene. The germline V gene encodes CDR1 SQVTM and CDR2 ANQGSEA. The CDR3 region is CSVEPDRWSYNEQFF. CDR3 in DNA: TGCAGCGTTGAACCGGACAGGTGGTCCTACAATGAGCAGTTCTTC.

This rearrangement joins TRBV10-3 to TRBJ1-2; 10 bases are shared with TRBD1. Germline V CDR1 and CDR2: ENHRY, SYGVKD. Trimming cost V 5 bases and J 12 bases; bases outside gene matches: 9. The CDR3 sequence is 13 residues long. The CDR3 coding sequence is TGTGCCATCAGTACCCCGGGACAGGGGTTCCACACCTTC. Translating it yields CAISTPGQGFHTF.

This chain joins TRBV5-1 and TRBJ2-1, with 11 bases fitting TRBD2. This CDR3 contains 16 residues. J lost 4 bases, V lost 1 base, and 4 bases had no gene match. Germline V gives CDR1 SGHRS, CDR2 YFSETQ. CDR3 residues: CASSLHLAGGYNEQFF. CDR3 coding DNA: TGCGCCAGCAGCTTGCACCTAGCGGGGGGTTACAATGAGCAGTTCTTC.

The V and J genes are TRBV7-2 and TRBJ1-2, with D perhaps matching TRBD1 (6 bases). With 0 bases removed from V and 8 bases from J, the gap between germline ends came to 10 bases. This CDR3 comprises 13 residues. Germline V CDR1 and CDR2: SGHTA, FQGNSA. The CDR3 here is CASSLAGQGGYTF. The CDR3 nucleotides are TGTGCCAGCAGCTTAGCGGGCCAGGGGGGCTACACCTTC. Full variable domain (remainder filled in from reference TRBV7-2 and TRBJ1-2): GAGVSQSPSNKVTEKGKDVELRCDPISGHTALYWYRQSLGQGLEFLIYFQGNSAPDKSGLPSDRFSAERTGGSVSTLTIQRTQQEDSAVYLCASSLAGQGGYTFGSGTRLTVV.

The J gene is TRBJ2-1, the V gene TRBV28; 9 bases match TRBD2. V shed 3 bases and J 2 bases; nucleotides not matched to a gene: 5. From germline, CDR1 is MDHEN and CDR2 SYDVKM. The CDR3 is 16 amino acids. The CDR3 reads CASSFFSGGAYNEQFF. The CDR3 DNA reads TGTGCCAGCAGTTTCTTTAGCGGGGGAGCCTACAATGAGCAGTTCTTC. Full variable domain (missing parts from reference TRBV28 and TRBJ2-1): DVKVTQSSRYLVKRTGEKVFLECVQDMDHENMFWYRQDPGLGLRLIYFSYDVKMKEKGDIPEGYSVSREKKERFSLILESASTNQTSMYLCASSFFSGGAYNEQFFGPGTRLTVL.

This clone was seen a few times. The same CDR3 is also encoded by other DNA sequences in this sample. This sequence joins TRBV27 and TRBJ1-1; D remains ambiguous. CDR3 length: 14 amino acids. V was pared by 2 bases and J by 1 base, with 8 bases between. Germline-derived CDR1 and CDR2 are MNHEY and SMNVEV (reference sequence). CDR3 DNA sequence: TGTGCCAGCAGTTTAGCAGGCCCGAACACTGAAGCTTTCTTT. Amino acid sequence: CASSLAGPNTEAFF.

V gene TRBV5-6 combines with J gene TRBJ1-2; 8 bases line up with TRBD1. There are 13 residues in the CDR3. The junction had 6 bases not matched to a gene; V was cut back by 4 bases and J by 7 bases. Germline V lookup: CDR1 SGHDT, CDR2 YYEEEE. The CDR3 DNA reads TGTGCCAGCAGCGACAGGGGTGTGCGTGGCTACACCTTC. Encoded protein: CASSDRGVRGYTF. Combining the CDR3 with reference TRBV5-6 and TRBJ1-2 gives the whole variable domain DAGVTQSPTHLIKTRGQQVTLRCSPKSGHDTVSWYQQALGQGPQFIFQYYEEEERQRGNFPDRFSGHQFPNYSSELNVNALLLGDSALYLCASSDRGVRGYTFGSGTRLTVV.

J is TRBJ1-1 and V is TRBV5-4; TRBD1 matches at 9 bases. Germline CDR1 is SGHNT and CDR2 is YYREEE (reference sequence). V was pared by 4 bases and J by 5 bases, with 6 bases of the junction left unmatched. CDR3 length: 14 amino acids. CDR3 loop: CASSPGQGRTEAFF. DNA of the CDR3: TGTGCCAGCAGCCCCGGACAGGGGAGGACTGAAGCTTTCTTT.

This chain connects TRBV7-2 to TRBJ1-1, with D tentatively TRBD1 (6 bases). The CDR3 extends over 16 amino acids. Between the trimmed V and J ends, which lost 1 base and 1 base, there was a span of 13 bases. Looked up from germline, CDR1 is SGHTA and CDR2 is FQGNSA. The CDR3 protein is CASSLVGARTNTEAFF. CDR3 bases: TGTGCCAGCAGCTTAGTGGGGGCTCGTACGAACACTGAAGCTTTCTTT. The entire variable domain, with the rest obtained from reference TRBV7-2 and TRBJ1-1, is as follows: GAGVSQSPSNKVTEKGKDVELRCDPISGHTALYWYRQSLGQGLEFLIYFQGNSAPDKSGLPSDRFSAERTGGSVSTLTIQRTQQEDSAVYLCASSLVGARTNTEAFFGQGTRLTVV.

The rearrangement joins TRBV19 to TRBJ1-1; D perhaps matches TRBD1 (6 bases). The CDR3 consists of 13 residues. From germline, CDR1 is LNHDA and CDR2 SQIVND (reference sequence). With 5 bases removed from V and 1 base from J, the gap between germline ends came to 8 bases. CDR3 loop: CASSQGWNTEAFF. CDR3 DNA sequence: TGTGCCAGTAGTCAGGGGTGGAACACTGAAGCTTTCTTT.

This clone was recorded only once. A read error may account for a junction end that differs from germline. This chain links TRBV7-7 with TRBJ2-5; perhaps D is TRBD1 or TRBD2 (6 bases each). Germline V gene sequence: CDR1 SSHAT, CDR2 FNYEAQ (reference sequence). This CDR3 has 15 residues. The CDR3 DNA reads as TGTGCTAGCAGCTTAGGGGGTGCCGGGGGAGAGACCCAGTACTTC. Translating gives CASSLGGAGGETQYF. The complete variable domain, with remaining parts taken from reference TRBV7-7 and TRBJ2-5, reads GAGVSQSPRYKVTKRGQDVTLRCDPISSHATLYWYQQALGQGPEFLTYFNYEAQPDKSGLPSDRFSAERPEGSISTLTIQRTEQRDSAMYRCASSLGGAGGETQYFGPGTRLLVL.

This clone was observed a few times. The chain is built from TRBV4-1 and TRBJ1-1; possible D gene TRBD1, 6 bases. V was clipped by 4 bases and J by 1 base, with 13 bases between them. Looked up from germline, CDR1 is MGHRA and CDR2 is YSYEKL. This CDR3 comprises 15 residues. The CDR3: CASSRSQGPNTEAFF. The CDR3 DNA reads TGCGCCAGCAGCCGATCTCAGGGGCCGAACACTGAAGCTTTCTTT.

The V call is TRBV30, the J call TRBJ2-3; TRBD2 is a possible D gene (7 bases). Between the trimmed V and J ends, which lost 5 bases and 3 bases, there was a span of 21 bases. The CDR3 length is 16 residues. The germline CDR1 and CDR2 sequences are GTSNPN and SVGIG (reference sequence). The CDR3 here is CAWGGRGAIGTDTQYF. Written as DNA, the CDR3 is TGTGCCTGGGGAGGGAGGGGGGCGATAGGTACAGATACGCAGTATTTT.

Regarding this clone: At the DNA level, this CDR3 is encoded by other sequences in the same sample as well. The genes are TRBV7-8 and TRBJ2-7, with TRBD1 matching 11 bases. The length of the CDR3 is 14 residues. The junction had 0 bases not matched to a gene; V was cut back by 1 base and J by 4 bases. The germline gives CDR1 SGHVS, CDR2 FQNEAQ. DNA of the CDR3: TGTGCCAGCAGCTTAGGGGACAGGGGGTACGAGCAGTACTTC. Protein product: CASSLGDRGYEQYF.

This clone came up once. The genes are TRBV4-1 and TRBJ1-5, with TRBD1 matching over 10 bases. V gave up 6 bases and J gave up 7 bases; unmatched junction bases: 6. There are 14 residues in the CDR3. Germline-derived CDR1 and CDR2 are MGHRA and YSYEKL. Written as DNA, the CDR3 is TGCGCCAGCAGGCCCGGGACAGGGGCACAGCCCCAGCATTTT. This sequence encodes CASRPGTGAQPQHF.

The genes are TRBV2 and TRBJ1-6; no clear D. CDR3 size: 11 residues. V was trimmed by 6 bases and J by 7 bases, leaving 4 bases between them. Germline CDR1 and CDR2: SNHLY and FYNNEI. Written as DNA, the CDR3 is TGTGCCAGCAGCGTCAATTCACCCCTCCACTTT. Translation: CASSVNSPLHF.

The chain carries TRBV6-6 and TRBJ2-1, with D unresolved. The CDR3 covers 13 residues. Per the germline V gene, CDR1 is MNHNY and CDR2 is SVGAGI (reference sequence). Trimming stripped 2 bases from V and 9 bases from J, with 11 bases between. CDR3 nucleotides: TGTGCCAGCAGTTACGGTTCGGTTTTTGAGCAGTTCTTC. This codes for CASSYGSVFEQFF.